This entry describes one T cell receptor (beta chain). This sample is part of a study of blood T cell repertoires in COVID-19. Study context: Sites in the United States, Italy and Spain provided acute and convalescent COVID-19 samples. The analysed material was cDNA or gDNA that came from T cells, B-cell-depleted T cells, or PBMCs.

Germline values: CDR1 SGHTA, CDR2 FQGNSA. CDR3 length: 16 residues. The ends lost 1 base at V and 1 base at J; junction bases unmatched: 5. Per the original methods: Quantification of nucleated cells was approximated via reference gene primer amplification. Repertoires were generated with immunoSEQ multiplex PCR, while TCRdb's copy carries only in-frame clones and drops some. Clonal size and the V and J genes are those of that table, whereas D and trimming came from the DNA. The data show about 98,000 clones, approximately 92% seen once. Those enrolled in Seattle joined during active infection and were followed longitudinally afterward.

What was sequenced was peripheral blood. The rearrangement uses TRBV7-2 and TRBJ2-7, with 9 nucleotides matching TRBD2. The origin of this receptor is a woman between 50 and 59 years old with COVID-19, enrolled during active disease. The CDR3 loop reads CASSLVGSGRSYEQYF. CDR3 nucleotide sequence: TGTGCCAGCAGCTTAGTAGGGAGCGGGAGGTCCTACGAGCAGTACTTC.